What follows are 5 T cell receptor beta chains derived from one specimen sequenced in a study of cytomegalovirus exposure and HLA in healthy donors. With 60 Vbeta and 13 Jbeta primers, the PCR was carried out. Some clones are missing from TCRdb's copy, which holds only in-frame ones; the method was immunoSEQ multiplex PCR. The sample shows 160,000 or so clones, around three quarters of them seen only once. Sequencing input: PBMCs. The source of these receptors is a middle-aged man in good health and CMV-seronegative.

The count of this clone is one. The chain is built from TRBV7-6 and TRBJ2-3, with D perhaps TRBD2 (7 bases). The CDR3 is made up of 16 amino acids. CDR1 is SGHVS, CDR2 FNYEAQ, per germline. V gave up 0 bases and J gave up 1 base, with 11 bases separating them. CDR3 loop: CASSLAGGHGTDTQYF. CDR3 nucleotides: TGTGCCAGCAGCTTAGCGGGGGGGCATGGCACAGATACGCAGTATTTT.

The chain couples TRBV5-6 to TRBJ1-2; 9 bases fit TRBD1. CDR3 length equals 16 residues. The junction had 10 bases not matched to a gene; V was cut back by 0 bases and J by 7 bases. Germline V gene sequence: CDR1 SGHDT, CDR2 YYEEEE. CDR3 amino acids: CASSLGGTGLSVGYTF. For the CDR3, the DNA is TGTGCCAGCAGCTTGGGGGGGACAGGGCTTTCGGTTGGCTACACCTTC.

J is TRBJ1-2 and V is TRBV6-5; 12 bases map to TRBD1. The CDR3 contains 12 residues. J gave up 13 bases and V 5 bases, and 5 bases lay outside the gene matches. The germline V gene encodes CDR1 MNHEY and CDR2 SVGAGI. CDR3 sequence reads: CASSRDRGPPTF. In DNA form, the CDR3 reads TGTGCCAGCAGTCGGGACAGGGGGCCGCCCACCTTC.

The V and J genes are TRBV27 and TRBJ1-5; 7 nucleotides align to TRBD1. Looked up from germline, CDR1 is MNHEY and CDR2 is SMNVEV (reference sequence). This CDR3 contains 19 residues. Trimming cost V 2 bases and J 0 bases; bases outside gene matches: 13. CDR3 bases: TGTGCCAGCAGTTTACCTGGGACAGCTGATTTTTATAGCAATCAGCCCCAGCATTTT. Its translation: CASSLPGTADFYSNQPQHF.

The chain joins TRBV7-9 to TRBJ2-5; no clear D gene. CDR3 size: 14 residues. CDR1 is SEHNR and CDR2 is FQNEAQ in the germline V gene (reference sequence). The V end lost 3 bases, the J end lost 1 base, and 9 bases lay between the germline ends. CDR3 DNA: TGTGCCAGCAGCTTCGACAAAACCCAAGAGACCCAGTACTTC. Amino acid sequence: CASSFDKTQETQYF.